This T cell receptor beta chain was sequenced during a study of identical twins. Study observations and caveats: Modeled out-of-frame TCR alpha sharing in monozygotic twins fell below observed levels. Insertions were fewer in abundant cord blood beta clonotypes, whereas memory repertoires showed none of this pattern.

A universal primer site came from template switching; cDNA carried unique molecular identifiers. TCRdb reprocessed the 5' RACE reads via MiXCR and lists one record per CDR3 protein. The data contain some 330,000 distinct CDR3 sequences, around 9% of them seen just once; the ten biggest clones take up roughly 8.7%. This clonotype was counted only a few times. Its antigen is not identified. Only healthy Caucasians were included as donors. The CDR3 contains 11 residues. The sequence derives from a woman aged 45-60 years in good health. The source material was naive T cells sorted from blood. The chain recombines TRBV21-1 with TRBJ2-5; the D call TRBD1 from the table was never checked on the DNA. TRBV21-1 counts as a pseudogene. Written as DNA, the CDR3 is TGTGCCAGCGGGGGACGGGGGACCCAGTACTTC. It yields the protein CASGGRGTQYF.